These T cell receptor beta chains were read from a single sample in a study of T cell clusters in autoimmune cytopenias. No DNA is given; TCRdb re-called the multiplex PCR reads and lists each CDR3 protein once. This sample's table reports approximately 3,000 distinct CDR3 sequences. These data were also reused for a study on T cell repertoires in aging, cancer and after chemotherapy.

Sequenced sample: peripheral blood. The receptors originated from a human donor in good health. CDR3s include the opening cysteine and the closing phenylalanine or tryptophan. The size entry is marked missing in some rows and otherwise reads once, few, many or a size class.

>TRBV29-1|TRBJ1-5|medium-sized
CSVGSGTGDQPQHF
>TRBV6-5|TRBJ2-1|medium-sized
CASSGSRGNEQFF
>TRBV6-4|TRBJ2-1|-
CASSEEVAGTSEQFF
>TRBV27|TRBJ1-4|-
CASGGTGMNEKLFF
>TRBV7-9|TRBJ2-3|medium-sized
CASSDRLFGTDTQYF
>TRBV18|TRBJ2-1|-
CASSPGTSDYNEQFF
>TRBV28|TRBJ2-5|medium-sized
CASSLRETQYF
>TRBV6-5|TRBJ2-7|-
CASSYVAGGSYEQYF
>TRBV12-3/TRBV12-4|TRBJ1-5|medium-sized
CASSRRQGRLRNQPQHF
>TRBV4-2|TRBJ1-3|medium-sized
CASSQDPGASGNTIYF
>TRBV10-1|TRBJ2-1|medium-sized
CASSDGGSGPNEQFF
>TRBV6-2/TRBV6-3|TRBJ2-1|medium-sized
CASGGGMQGIDEQFF
>TRBV20-1|TRBJ1-3|-
CSALPRDISGNTIYF
>TRBV19|TRBJ1-1|medium-sized
CASSTGKVNTEAFF
>TRBV15|TRBJ1-5|medium-sized
CATGGTGTFNQPQHF
>TRBV6-2/TRBV6-3|TRBJ2-2|medium-sized
CASSYRPSGRAGELFF
>TRBV20-1|TRBJ1-3|medium-sized
CSARQGSGNTIYF
>TRBV6-2/TRBV6-3|TRBJ2-5|medium-sized
CASRPRVRHGETQYF
>TRBV7-2|TRBJ1-1|medium-sized
CASSLAGMRTEAFF
>TRBV30|TRBJ2-5|medium-sized
CAWSLQGGTQYF
>TRBV30|TRBJ2-6|medium-sized
CAWRPIDRAGANVLTF
>TRBV5-6|TRBJ2-5|medium-sized
CASSLGPIGTQYF
>TRBV20-1|TRBJ2-1|medium-sized
CSARRGGRDNEQFF
>TRBV10-3|TRBJ1-1|medium-sized
CAISVTAGGGGAFF
>TRBV11-3|TRBJ2-5|medium-sized
CASSPNTEETQYF
>TRBV11-3|TRBJ2-7|medium-sized
CASSLRPPTSGNYEQYF
>TRBV5-4|TRBJ2-7|medium-sized
CASSPTGLPYEQYF
>TRBV5-1|TRBJ2-3|medium-sized
CASSLASLAGGLTDTQYF
>TRBV12-3/TRBV12-4|TRBJ2-6|medium-sized
CASSFSGTGRGGANVLTF
>TRBV7-7|TRBJ2-2|-
CASSSSGRAPGELFF
>TRBV7-9|TRBJ1-2|medium-sized
CASSFLGYGYTF
>TRBV13|TRBJ1-6|medium-sized
CASSPSGHSYNSPLHF
>TRBV5-6|TRBJ2-7|medium-sized
CASSPGTLRGYEQYF